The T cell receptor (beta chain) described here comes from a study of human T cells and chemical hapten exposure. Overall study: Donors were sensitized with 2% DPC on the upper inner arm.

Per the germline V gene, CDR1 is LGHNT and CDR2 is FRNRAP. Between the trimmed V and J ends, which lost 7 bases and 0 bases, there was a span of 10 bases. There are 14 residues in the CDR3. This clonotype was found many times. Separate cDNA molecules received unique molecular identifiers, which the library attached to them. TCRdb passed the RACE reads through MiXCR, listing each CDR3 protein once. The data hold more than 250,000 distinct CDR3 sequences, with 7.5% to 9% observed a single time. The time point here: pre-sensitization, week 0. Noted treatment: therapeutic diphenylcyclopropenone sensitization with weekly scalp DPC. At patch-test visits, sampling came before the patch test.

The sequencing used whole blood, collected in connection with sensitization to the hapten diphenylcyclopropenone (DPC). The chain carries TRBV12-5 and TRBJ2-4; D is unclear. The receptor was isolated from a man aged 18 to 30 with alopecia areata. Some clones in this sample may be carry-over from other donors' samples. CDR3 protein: CASENLLAKNIQYF. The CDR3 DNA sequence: TGTGCTAGTGAGAATTTGCTAGCCAAAAACATTCAGTACTTC.